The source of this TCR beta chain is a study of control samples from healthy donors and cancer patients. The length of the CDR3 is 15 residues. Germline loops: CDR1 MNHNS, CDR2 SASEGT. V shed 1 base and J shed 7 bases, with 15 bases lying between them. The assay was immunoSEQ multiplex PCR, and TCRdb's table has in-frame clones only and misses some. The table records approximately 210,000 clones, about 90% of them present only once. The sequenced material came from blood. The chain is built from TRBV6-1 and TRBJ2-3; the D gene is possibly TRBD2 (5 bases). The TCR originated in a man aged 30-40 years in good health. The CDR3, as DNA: TGTGCCAGCAGTGAAGGGGTTTGGGAGACCCATACGCAGTATTTT. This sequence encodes CASSEGVWETHTQYF.